This TCR beta chain was identified during a study of a mutant IDH1 vaccine in newly diagnosed glioma (dated by TCRdb to about 2021). Context from the whole study: Patients were given eight vaccinations, in weeks 1, 3, 5, 7, 11, 15, 19 and 23, which matched visits V03 through V10. In the chemotherapy-containing groups, vaccination started alongside temozolomide cycles, whereas in patients who had radiotherapy alone it started 4-6 weeks after radiotherapy. Of the roughly 32 patients who were treated, 62.5% were male and approximately 40% were female, and the mean age was around 40 years. Prior to enrollment, standard therapy consisting of radiotherapy alone, temozolomide alone, or radiochemotherapy with temozolomide had been administered to patients, with the combination being received by most patients. Peripheral blood was collected at six visits: V03 (baseline), V05, V07, V10, V12 and V13. For exploratory analyses, longitudinal TCRB deep sequencing was carried out in around 26 treated patients wherever samples were available. The research as a whole found: Availability determined which PBMC samples were chosen for TCRB deep sequencing. Vaccine-induced immune responses across multiple MHC alleles were detected in 93.3% of patients. Pseudoprogression appeared unrelated to alterations in the top peripheral T cell clonotypes detected by TCRB sequencing. The authors stated that sample limitations prevented analyses of patient blood samples from being reproduced.

About this clone: Its antigen remains unidentified. Base qualities are not at hand, and no much larger clone is one base apart.

From the cysteine up to the phenylalanine, the CDR3 has a length of 15 residues. The kept DNA is CDR3 alone, 45 bases in frame from the first base. The CDR1 and CDR2 encoded by the germline V gene are SGHAT and FQNNGV. V sheds 6 bases and J sheds 3 bases, leaving 15 bases between their ends. Receptor amplification or capture employed the immunoSEQ multiplex PCR assay. Rearranged TCR beta chain sequences were amplified with the hsTCRB Kit following the manufacturer's protocol. Sequencing of TCRB libraries was carried out on an Illumina MiSeq. Per the source publication's procedure: The kit vendor's proprietary platform handled demultiplexing, trimming and gene mapping. TCRdb limited this immuneACCESS table to in-frame rearrangements with V and J called. A share of clones is missing; checked studies link under half to unresolved V genes, and the rest is unexplained. The V and J calls and clone size come from that table; D and trimming were worked out from the DNA. The sample yields 110,000 or so clones; roughly nine tenths were counted once. The ten biggest clones cover around 0.6% of the sample.

The meaning of the sample's time point label: week 11, during vaccination. Every vaccine dose consisted of 300 ug of a 20-mer mutant IDH1 peptide in Montanide, administered subcutaneously together with topical imiquimod. Donors had newly diagnosed WHO grade 3 or 4 IDH1-mutant astrocytomas with loss of nuclear ATRX. The samples were drawn from NOA16, a multicentre, single-arm, open-label phase I trial in Germany that tested a mutant IDH1 peptide vaccine in humans for the first time. The DNeasy Blood and Tissue Kit was used to extract genomic DNA from EDTA blood for TCRB sequencing. The receptor comes from a woman between 45 and 60 years old with glioma. Sequenced here: PBMCs, sampled from a glioma patient whose treatment included an IDH1 peptide vaccine. The sequence joins TRBV11-2 to TRBJ2-1; TRBD2 might be the D gene, on 7 matching bases. CDR3 reads: CASRTGGGSYNEQFF. The sequence in DNA is TGTGCCAGCAGGACCGGGGGCGGGAGCTACAATGAGCAGTTCTTC.